This passage covers 18 T cell receptor beta chains from one sample sequenced in a study of spatial heterogeneity in lung cancer. Time point indicated: sample taken at primary tumor resection. Extraction of whole RNA from tumor, nontumor lung or frozen PBMC preceded unsorted sequencing. TCRdb re-called the 5' RACE reads through MiXCR, storing one row per CDR3 protein. Of tens of thousands of distinct CDR3 sequences in the sample, roughly 15% were seen once. Source: PBMCs, taken at surgery. Receptors originate from a male donor with early-stage non-small cell lung cancer.

This clonotype was seen a few times. The DNA of the CDR3 is TGTGCCAGCAGCGTAGCGGGGGGGCCCTTAGGCGCAGATACGCAGTATTTT. Amino acids: CASSVAGGPLGADTQYF. V and J are TRBV12-3 or TRBV12-4 and TRBJ2-3, with 11 positions matching TRBD2. CDR3 length equals 17 residues. J gave up 4 bases and V 6 bases, and 12 bases lay outside the gene matches.

This clonotype was picked up a small number of times. J is TRBJ2-7 and V is TRBV21-1; the listed D gene, TRBD1, was not tested against the DNA. TRBV21-1 is a documented pseudogene. CDR3 length equals 17 residues. The CDR3 region is CASRARTQGNSSYEQYF. CDR3 DNA: TGTGCCAGCCGCGCTAGGACACAGGGAAATTCCTCCTACGAGCAGTACTTC.

Many counts were recorded for this clonotype. The chain joins TRBV7-2 to TRBJ1-6, with D perhaps TRBD1 (5 bases). Trimming pared 1 base from V and 10 bases from J, leaving 8 bases between. The CDR3 totals 13 residues. Per the germline V gene, CDR1 is SGHTA and CDR2 is FQGNSA. The CDR3 reads CASSLERDSPLHF. The CDR3 DNA follows: TGTGCCAGCAGCTTAGAGAGGGACTCACCCCTCCACTTT.

This clonotype has ten or more counts. J is TRBJ2-6 and V is TRBV12-3 or TRBV12-4, with D possibly being TRBD1 (7 bases). The CDR3 is 18 amino acids. V lost 3 bases to trimming and J lost 0 bases, with 15 bases between them. The CDR3 DNA is TGTGCCAGCAGTTTTGAACCAGGGGGGATCTCTGGGGCCAACGTCCTGACTTTC. Protein sequence: CASSFEPGGISGANVLTF.

J is TRBJ2-7 and V is TRBV7-8; TRBD1 might be the D (5 bases). The V and J ends lost 1 base and 2 bases respectively, with 15 bases between them. Germline values: CDR1 SGHVS, CDR2 FQNEAQ. The CDR3 covers 16 residues. The CDR3 protein is CASSLVSGHLTYEQYF. CDR3 DNA: TGTGCCAGCAGCTTAGTTTCTGGACACCTGACCTACGAGCAGTACTTC.

This clonotype has ten or more counts. The chain has TRBV20-1 and TRBJ2-5; TRBD1 is a possible D gene (6 bases). The CDR3 has 13 amino acids. The V end lost 6 bases, the J end lost 1 base, and 12 bases lay between the germline ends. CDR1 is DFQATT, CDR2 SNEGSKA, per germline (reference sequence). The CDR3 DNA reads as TGCAGTGCCCCACAAGGGGGCCAAGAGACCCAGTACTTC. Translation gives CSAPQGGQETQYF.

A few counts support this clonotype. The CDR3 here is CSVGTSGSYEQYF. CDR3 bases: TGCAGCGTTGGGACTAGCGGCTCCTACGAGCAGTACTTC. This chain connects TRBV29-1 to TRBJ2-7, with 10 positions matching TRBD2. The CDR3 spans 13 residues. CDR1 and CDR2 (germline): SQVTM, ANQGSEA. Trimming removed 4 bases from V and 0 bases from J; junction bases left unmatched: 0.

J is TRBJ2-2 and V is TRBV6-1, with 10 bases matching TRBD1. Trimming cost V 7 bases and J 7 bases; bases outside gene matches: 9. The germline gives CDR1 MNHNS, CDR2 SASEGT. This CDR3 region has 15 residues. CDR3: CASTLLTGGGGELFF. CDR3 in DNA: TGTGCCAGCACCCTCCTGACAGGGGGCGGCGGGGAGCTGTTTTTT.

This clonotype was observed a few times. This chain connects TRBV6-5 to TRBJ2-3, with D perhaps matching TRBD1 (5 bases). The CDR3 sequence is 13 residues long. The germline gives CDR1 MNHEY, CDR2 SVGAGI. V was shortened by 10 bases and J by 2 bases, with 13 bases between the two germline ends. The DNA for the CDR3 is TGTGCCACCCAGACAGATCTCACAGATACGCAGTATTTT. This encodes CATQTDLTDTQYF.

This clonotype has just a few counts. The chain links TRBV7-2 to TRBJ2-1; weak D call: TRBD1 (5 bases). The CDR3 totals 13 residues. V was clipped by 1 base and J by 9 bases, with 10 bases between them. From germline, CDR1 is SGHTA and CDR2 FQGNSA. The CDR3, as DNA: TGTGCCAGCAGCTTAGGGCCTAGGGGTGAGCAGTTCTTC. This sequence encodes CASSLGPRGEQFF. The full variable domain, in which reference TRBV7-2 and TRBJ2-1 provide the parts outside the CDR3, is GAGVSQSPSNKVTEKGKDVELRCDPISGHTALYWYRQSLGQGLEFLIYFQGNSAPDKSGLPSDRFSAERTGGSVSTLTIQRTQQEDSAVYLCASSLGPRGEQFFGPGTRLTVL.

There are many counts of this clonotype. The chain carries TRBV3-1 and TRBJ1-2; the D is unclear. CDR1 and CDR2 (germline): LGHDT, YNNKEL (reference sequence). The ends were cut back, 0 bases at V and 4 bases at J, with 6 bases in the middle. The CDR3 covers 13 residues. The CDR3 DNA reads TGTGCCAGCAGCCAAGATCCGGGCTATGGCTACACCTTC. It encodes CASSQDPGYGYTF.

The V gene is TRBV25-1, the J gene TRBJ2-3, with 7 bases lining up with TRBD2. Germline loops: CDR1 MGHDK, CDR2 SYGVNS. J was trimmed by 4 bases and V by 3 bases; bases with no gene match: 10. The CDR3 length is 16 residues. CDR3 region: CASSDWTAGEADTQYF. CDR3 in DNA: TGTGCCAGCAGTGACTGGACTGCGGGAGAGGCAGATACGCAGTATTTT.

In its sample, this clonotype was seen many times. V is TRBV4-3 and J is TRBJ2-7; D possibly corresponds to TRBD2 (5 bases). This CDR3 has 15 residues. Trimming took off 4 bases at V and 2 bases at J, with 15 bases between the two ends. Germline V gene lookup returns CDR1 LGHNA and CDR2 YSLEER. The CDR3 DNA reads TGCGCCAGCAGCCTACACGAGGGCCCTACCTACGAGCAGTACTTC. This encodes CASSLHEGPTYEQYF.

The chain is built from TRBV6-4 and TRBJ1-6; no firm D call. Trimming shortened V by 3 bases and J by 14 bases, and 11 bases separated the two germline ends. This CDR3 has 12 amino acids. CDR1 is MRHNA, CDR2 SNTAGT, per germline. The CDR3 here is CASSDHTGSLHF. CDR3 sequence (DNA): TGTGCCAGCAGTGATCATACGGGGTCCCTCCACTTT.

This clonotype was seen at least ten times. The chain is built from TRBV2 and TRBJ1-1; 8 positions match TRBD1. From germline, CDR1 is SNHLY and CDR2 FYNNEI. Trimming removed 9 bases from V and 10 bases from J; junction bases left unmatched: 7. This CDR3 region has 11 residues. CDR3 bases: TGTGCCAGTGATGGACAGGGAAGAGCTTTCTTT. It specifies CASDGQGRAFF.

This clonotype was counted many times. This chain joins TRBV3-1 and TRBJ2-1; D may be TRBD2 (5 bases). Trimming removed 0 bases at V and 8 bases at J, with 17 bases between. The CDR3 runs to 16 residues. CDR1 and CDR2 (germline): LGHDT, YNNKEL (reference sequence). This CDR3 reads CASSQDRGQLGHEQFF. The CDR3 nucleotides read TGTGCCAGCAGCCAAGATCGAGGGCAGCTGGGCCATGAGCAGTTCTTC.

This rearrangement joins TRBV27 to TRBJ1-1; D uncertain. V lost 1 base to trimming and J lost 8 bases, with 8 bases between them. Germline V gene sequence: CDR1 MNHEY, CDR2 SMNVEV (reference sequence). The CDR3 contains 12 residues. CDR3 bases: TGTGCCAGCAGTTTATTGGGAGCAGAAGCTTTCTTT. Its translation: CASSLLGAEAFF.

V usage is TRBV28 and J usage is TRBJ1-4, with 9 bases fitting TRBD1. CDR1 MDHEN and CDR2 SYDVKM come from the germline V gene. Unmatched junction bases numbered 12, after V lost 6 bases and J lost 7 bases. CDR3 length: 16 amino acids. CDR3 region: CASRKAFRDRAEKLFF. The CDR3 DNA reads TGTGCCAGCAGAAAAGCCTTCCGGGACAGGGCTGAAAAACTGTTTTTT.